A single sample is the source of the 7 T cell receptor beta chains below, sequenced in a study of TIL therapy for anti-PD-1-resistant metastatic lung cancer. The libraries were made with immunoSEQ v3. The table came from immunoSEQ multiplex PCR; TCRdb's copy has only in-frame clones and leaves some out. The sample includes approximately 57,000 clones, approximately 80% of them seen just once. Described time point: pre-treatment sample, taken before nivolumab and TIL therapy. This specimen was blood, taken at baseline. The source is a person aged 25-79 years with non-small cell lung cancer.

V is TRBV7-2 and J is TRBJ2-3; possible D gene TRBD1, 6 bases. Trimming cost V 2 bases and J 0 bases, with 9 bases left between them. Germline V gene sequence: CDR1 SGHTA, CDR2 FQGNSA. The CDR3 length is 15 residues. CDR3 nucleotides: TGTGCCAGCAGCTTATGGACAGCCAGCACAGATACGCAGTATTTT. As protein: CASSLWTASTDTQYF.

This clone was observed a few times. The genes are TRBV7-6 and TRBJ1-6; D is ambiguous. V dropped 8 bases and J dropped 4 bases, with 6 bases sitting between them. The length of the CDR3 is 12 residues. Germline CDR1 is SGHVS and CDR2 is FNYEAQ. The CDR3 sequence: CASAEYNSPLHF. As DNA, the CDR3 is TGTGCCAGCGCAGAATATAATTCACCCCTCCACTTT. Complete variable domain (other parts from reference TRBV7-6 and TRBJ1-6): GAGVSQSPRYKVTKRGQDVALRCDPISGHVSLYWYRQALGQGPEFLTYFNYEAQQDKSGLPNDRFSAERPEGSISTLTIQRTEQRDSAMYRCASAEYNSPLHFGNGTRLTVT.

This clone appeared a few times. V gene TRBV9 combines with J gene TRBJ2-2; D remains unclear. The CDR3 is made up of 15 amino acids. Per the germline V gene, CDR1 is SGDLS and CDR2 is YYNGEE. Trimming left V 4 bases short and J 5 bases short, with 15 bases between. In DNA form, the CDR3 reads TGTGCCAGCAGCCCAGTAGCCGGTAGGACCGGGGAGCTGTTTTTT. Amino acids: CASSPVAGRTGELFF.

The sample holds one count of this clone. The rearrangement uses TRBV12-3 or TRBV12-4 and TRBJ2-1, with TRBD2 matching 7 bases. V shed 6 bases and J 8 bases; nucleotides not matched to a gene: 7. The CDR3 totals 13 residues. The CDR3 DNA sequence: TGTGCCAGCAGGAAACTAGCGCCCGATGAGCAGTTCTTC. Protein sequence: CASRKLAPDEQFF.

The chain employs TRBV21-1 and TRBJ2-3; the D call of TRBD2 is as the table states it, not checked on the DNA. TRBV21-1 is listed as a pseudogene. CDR3 length: 15 amino acids. The CDR3 DNA sequence: TGTGCCAGCAGCAAAGCGGAGCGGGGCACAGATACGCAGTATTTT. Protein sequence: CASSKAERGTDTQYF.

The chain has TRBV14 and TRBJ2-7; D call uncertain. The germline V gene encodes CDR1 SGHDN and CDR2 FVKESK. Trimming removed 4 bases from V and 4 bases from J, with 14 bases in between. The CDR3 has 14 amino acids. As DNA, the CDR3 is TGTGCCAGCAGCCGTTCATGGGTAGGATACGAGCAGTACTTC. Amino acid sequence: CASSRSWVGYEQYF.

This clone has more than one count but fewer than ten. The CDR3 DNA sequence: TGTGCCAGCAGCCAAGACGACAGGGCCTATAATTCACCCCTCCACTTT. It is translated as CASSQDDRAYNSPLHF. V and J are TRBV4-2 and TRBJ1-6, with 7 nucleotides matching TRBD1. The CDR3 totals 16 residues. Per germline, CDR1 LGHNA and CDR2 YNFKEQ. Trimming at V came to 0 bases and at J to 2 bases, leaving 1 base not matched to a gene.